These 26 T cell receptor beta chains share one sample of origin, sequenced in a study of T cells in localized non-small cell lung cancer. Clones were sequenced by immunoSEQ multiplex PCR, and TCRdb holds only the in-frame ones, with some missing. The sample consists of tens of thousands of clones, 80% to 95% of them appearing once. The input for sequencing was peripheral blood, taken before any cancer treatment. The source of these receptors is a man aged 40 to 70 with stage I lung adenocarcinoma.

V usage is TRBV18 and J usage is TRBJ1-1, with 9 positions matching TRBD1. Germline CDR1 reads KGHSH; CDR2 reads LQKENI. Trimming at V came to 3 bases and at J to 6 bases, leaving 8 bases not matched to a gene. The CDR3 consists of 15 residues. The CDR3 nucleotides read TGTGCCAGCTCACCCTATGGACAGGGGAATGCTGAAGCTTTCTTT. Translating gives CASSPYGQGNAEAFF.

This clone appeared a few times. The rearrangement uses TRBV19 and TRBJ1-2, with D unclear. Germline V gene data show CDR1 as LNHDA and CDR2 as SQIVND (reference sequence). Deletions cut 1 base from V and 4 bases from J, with 13 bases between. This CDR3 contains 15 residues. CDR3 nucleotide sequence: TGTGCCAGTAGTATAGTAGGCAGGTTTTCCTATGGCTACACCTTC. Translating gives CASSIVGRFSYGYTF.

The chain joins TRBV15 to TRBJ2-5, with D uncertain. CDR1 and CDR2 (germline): LNHNV, YYDKDF (reference sequence). The germline V and J ends were trimmed by 2 bases and 0 bases, with 1 base remaining between them. CDR3 length: 12 residues. The CDR3 is CATSRYQETQYF. The CDR3 DNA sequence: TGTGCCACCAGCAGATACCAAGAGACCCAGTACTTC. The whole variable domain, filled in from reference TRBV15 and TRBJ2-5, reads DAMVIQNPRYQVTQFGKPVTLSCSQTLNHNVMYWYQQKSSQAPKLLFHYYDKDFNNEADTPDNFQSRRPNTSFCFLDIRSPGLGDTAMYLCATSRYQETQYFGPGTRLLVL.

This chain joins TRBV28 and TRBJ2-1; 7 bases align to TRBD2. The CDR3 runs 17 residues. After removal of 5 bases from V and 0 bases from J, the junction contained 10 bases not matched to a gene. Looked up from germline, CDR1 is MDHEN and CDR2 is SYDVKM. The CDR3 DNA is TGTGCCAGCAGTCCCTTAGCGGGTAGGGGCTCCTACAATGAGCAGTTCTTC. Protein: CASSPLAGRGSYNEQFF.

This chain connects TRBV19 to TRBJ2-7, with no clear D. This CDR3 is built from 14 residues. Germline V gene data show CDR1 as LNHDA and CDR2 as SQIVND (reference sequence). V was pared by 6 bases and J by 0 bases, with 12 bases between. For the CDR3, the DNA is TGTGCCAGTAGCCGGGTCTTTCTCTCCTACGAGCAGTACTTC. It encodes CASSRVFLSYEQYF.

The chain employs TRBV5-5 and TRBJ2-7; 9 nucleotides match TRBD1. The V gene end was trimmed by 4 bases and the J gene end by 5 bases; junction bases not matched to a gene: 10. Germline V gives CDR1 SGHKS, CDR2 YYEKEE (reference sequence). The CDR3 spans 15 residues. DNA of the CDR3: TGTGCCAGCAGCAGGCAACCGGGACAGGGTGACGAGCAGTACTTC. Amino acids: CASSRQPGQGDEQYF.

The rearrangement uses TRBV7-2 and TRBJ2-5; no definite D call. The V gene's germline CDR1 is SGHTA and CDR2 FQGNSA. V lost 3 bases and J lost 5, with 10 bases in between. The CDR3 is 13 amino acids. The CDR3 is CASSLFGPETQYF. The DNA of the CDR3 is TGTGCCAGCAGCTTGTTCGGACCGGAGACCCAGTACTTC.

This clone was observed a few times. V and J are TRBV27 and TRBJ1-1; TRBD1 aligns across 8 bases. V gave up 6 bases and J gave up 4 bases; unmatched junction bases: 1. Germline V lookup: CDR1 MNHEY, CDR2 SMNVEV (reference sequence). CDR3 length: 12 residues. The DNA of the CDR3 is TGTGCCAGCAGCACAGGGGGCACTGAAGCTTTCTTT. Its translation: CASSTGGTEAFF.

V and J are TRBV5-1 and TRBJ2-7; tentatively, D is TRBD1 (5 bases). The CDR3 extends over 14 amino acids. CDR1 is SGHRS and CDR2 is YFSETQ in the germline V gene. The germline V and J ends were trimmed by 0 bases and 3 bases, with 10 bases remaining between them. The DNA for the CDR3 is TGCGCCAGCAGCTTGGCCTCAGGGCGCTACGAGCAGTACTTC. This sequence encodes CASSLASGRYEQYF.

The chain combines TRBV7-9 with TRBJ2-2, with 13 positions matching TRBD2. The CDR3 sequence is 17 residues long. In germline, CDR1 is SEHNR, CDR2 FQNEAQ (reference sequence). V trimming: 3 bases; J trimming: 6 bases; junction bases outside the gene matches: 7. This CDR3 reads CASSFPGLAGEAGELFF. The CDR3 DNA reads as TGTGCCAGCAGCTTCCCCGGACTAGCGGGAGAGGCCGGGGAGCTGTTTTTT.

The chain combines TRBV2 with TRBJ2-1; D unresolved. This CDR3 has 16 amino acids. Trimming cost V 0 bases and J 7 bases, with 16 bases left between them. The V gene's germline CDR1 is SNHLY and CDR2 FYNNEI. Here the CDR3 reads CASSEASQPPVNEQFF. CDR3 nucleotide sequence: TGTGCCAGCAGTGAAGCAAGCCAGCCACCTGTGAATGAGCAGTTCTTC. Variable domain in full (rest from reference TRBV2 and TRBJ2-1): EPEVTQTPSHQVTQMGQEVILRCVPISNHLYFYWYRQILGQKVEFLVSFYNNEISEKSEIFDDQFSVERPDGSNFTLKIRSTKLEDSAMYFCASSEASQPPVNEQFFGPGTRLTVL.

This rearrangement joins TRBV6-1 to TRBJ2-7, with D possibly matching TRBD2 (6 bases). Per germline, CDR1 MNHNS and CDR2 SASEGT. This CDR3 region has 16 residues. The V end was cut by 1 base, the J end by 1 base, with 14 bases between. This CDR3 is CASSEEGGGVSYEQYF. The CDR3 nucleotides are TGTGCCAGCAGTGAAGAGGGCGGCGGGGTTTCCTACGAGCAGTACTTC.

The chain has TRBV6-6 and TRBJ1-2; D is unclear. Trimming pared 7 bases from V and 2 bases from J, leaving 8 bases between. The V gene's germline CDR1 is MNHNY and CDR2 SVGAGI (reference sequence). This CDR3 is built from 12 residues. The CDR3 coding sequence is TGTGCCAGCACTATAGGGAACTATGGCTACACCTTC. It encodes CASTIGNYGYTF.

The chain is built from TRBV18 and TRBJ2-7; TRBD2 matches 8 bases. V was pared by 0 bases and J by 1 base, with 8 bases of the junction left unmatched. The CDR3 loop spans 17 amino acids. The germline V gene has CDR1 KGHSH and CDR2 LQKENI. The CDR3 region has the DNA TGTGCCAGCTCACCACCGGGAGCGGGAGTTAGGTCCTACGAGCAGTACTTC. This encodes CASSPPGAGVRSYEQYF.

The V and J genes are TRBV19 and TRBJ1-5; 9 bases match TRBD1. V lost 3 bases and J lost 5; bases outside the gene matches: 8. The CDR3 length is 16 residues. Per the germline V gene, CDR1 is LNHDA and CDR2 is SQIVND (reference sequence). DNA for the CDR3: TGTGCCAGTAGTATTCTTCGGACAGGGGTAGATCAGCCCCAGCATTTT. It yields the protein CASSILRTGVDQPQHF. Filled out from reference TRBV19 and TRBJ1-5, the complete variable domain reads DGGITQSPKYLFRKEGQNVTLSCEQNLNHDAMYWYRQDPGQGLRLIYYSQIVNDFQKGDIAEGYSVSREKKESFPLTVTSAQKNPTAFYLCASSILRTGVDQPQHFGDGTRLSIL.

This clone was counted a few times. J is TRBJ1-2 and V is TRBV2; 7 nucleotides align to TRBD1. The germline V gene encodes CDR1 SNHLY and CDR2 FYNNEI. V lost 6 bases and J lost 2; bases outside the gene matches: 3. The CDR3 spans 13 residues. CDR3 loop: CASSLTGNYGYTF. The DNA of the CDR3 is TGTGCCAGCAGCCTGACAGGGAACTATGGCTACACCTTC. Full variable domain (missing parts from reference TRBV2 and TRBJ1-2): EPEVTQTPSHQVTQMGQEVILRCVPISNHLYFYWYRQILGQKVEFLVSFYNNEISEKSEIFDDQFSVERPDGSNFTLKIRSTKLEDSAMYFCASSLTGNYGYTFGSGTRLTVV.

V usage is TRBV9 and J usage is TRBJ2-5, with TRBD2 matching 10 bases. Germline CDR1 is SGDLS and CDR2 is YYNGEE. The CDR3 has 14 amino acids. Trimming took 4 bases from V and 4 from J; bases not matched to a gene: 4. DNA of the CDR3: TGTGCCAGCAGCCAAGCGGGAGGGGTAGAGACCCAGTACTTC. Amino acids: CASSQAGGVETQYF.

The V and J genes are TRBV10-1 and TRBJ2-2; no clear D. Trimming removed 3 bases from V and 4 bases from J, with 12 bases in between. CDR1 and CDR2 from the germline V gene are WNHNN and SYGVQD (reference sequence). The CDR3 totals 15 residues. CDR3 in amino acids: CASSDCGKVTGELFF. In DNA form, the CDR3 reads TGCGCCAGCAGTGATTGTGGGAAGGTCACCGGGGAGCTGTTTTTT.

The table lists this clone with a count of one. The chain couples TRBV27 to TRBJ1-2, with 9 nucleotides matching TRBD1. Looked up from germline, CDR1 is MNHEY and CDR2 is SMNVEV (reference sequence). V shed 4 bases and J 7 bases; nucleotides not matched to a gene: 7. The CDR3 is 14 residues long. The CDR3 loop is CASSSVQGALGYTF. The CDR3 DNA reads TGTGCCAGCAGTTCGGTACAGGGGGCGCTTGGCTACACCTTC.

The chain combines TRBV10-3 with TRBJ2-3; D might be TRBD1 or TRBD2, each matching 5 bases. The V gene's germline CDR1 is ENHRY and CDR2 SYGVKD. Deletions cut 8 bases from V and 6 bases from J, with 18 bases between. This CDR3 comprises 14 residues. The CDR3 region is CAIGRTGGFDTQYF. In DNA, the CDR3 is TGTGCCATCGGAAGGACTGGGGGTTTCGATACGCAGTATTTT.

This clone appeared once. The chain has TRBV7-2 and TRBJ2-7; D gene unclear. Germline V gene lookup returns CDR1 SGHTA and CDR2 FQGNSA. Trimming removed 1 base at V and 0 bases at J, with 10 bases between. This CDR3 is 15 amino acids long. The CDR3 DNA sequence: TGTGCCAGCAGCTTAGAGCCGTACTCCTCCTACGAGCAGTACTTC. This sequence encodes CASSLEPYSSYEQYF.

This chain links TRBV7-8 with TRBJ2-7, with D possibly matching TRBD2 (7 bases). The germline gives CDR1 SGHVS, CDR2 FQNEAQ. V was pared by 0 bases and J by 1 base, with 22 bases between. The CDR3 totals 19 residues. CDR3 amino acids: CASSLAGRGGYTASYEQYF. In nucleotides, the CDR3 is TGTGCCAGCAGCTTAGCAGGCAGGGGAGGGTACACTGCTTCCTACGAGCAGTACTTC.

CDR3 region: CASSAPGTRVDEQYF. DNA of the CDR3: TGTGCCAGCAGTGCACCCGGGACTAGGGTCGACGAGCAGTACTTC. The chain combines TRBV28 with TRBJ2-7; 8 bases agree with TRBD2. V was clipped by 5 bases and J by 5 bases; unmatched bases: 11. CDR3 length: 15 amino acids. Germline CDR1 MDHEN, CDR2 SYDVKM.

The gene calls are TRBV2 and TRBJ2-3; D is unclear. V dropped 3 bases and J dropped 1 base, with 17 bases sitting between them. CDR1 is SNHLY, CDR2 FYNNEI, per germline. CDR3 length: 17 amino acids. The CDR3 sequence is CASSDLPDDAGTDTQYF. CDR3 nucleotide sequence: TGTGCCAGCAGTGATCTACCGGACGATGCTGGCACAGATACGCAGTATTTT.

This chain uses TRBV6-6 with TRBJ2-3; no firm D call. CDR1 and CDR2 from the germline V gene are MNHNY and SVGAGI (reference sequence). Trimming stripped 6 bases from V and 6 bases from J, with 16 bases between. CDR3 length equals 14 residues. This CDR3 is CASSPSGSLDTQYF. CDR3 in DNA: TGTGCCAGCAGCCCTTCGGGCAGCCTTGATACGCAGTATTTT.

The genes are TRBV18 and TRBJ1-5; D uncertain. The CDR3 consists of 16 residues. V was trimmed by 6 bases and J by 5 bases, leaving 20 bases between them. CDR1 and CDR2 from the germline V gene are KGHSH and LQKENI. CDR3 DNA sequence: TGTGCCAGCTCCCCCTCCGGGCATTGGGGATATCAGCCCCAGCATTTT. It yields the protein CASSPSGHWGYQPQHF.